The clone carrying this T cell receptor beta chain was counted a single time. What it binds is unknown. Profiled with immunoSEQ multiplex PCR; TCRdb holds only in-frame clones, not every one. The table has tens of thousands of clones, 75% to 85% seen once. This specimen belongs to a study of Ad26.COV2.S vaccination and SARS-CoV-2 variants. Study-level points and caveats: Vaccine recipients showed a spike-specific TCR breadth that was higher than in placebo recipients. The authors reported substantial breadth in spike-specific CD8+ and CD4+ T cell responses after vaccination.

There are 11 residues in the CDR3. The germline gives CDR1 GTSNPN, CDR2 SVGIG (reference sequence). Trimming removed 2 bases from V and 7 bases from J, with 8 bases in between. This chain joins TRBV30 and TRBJ1-1; D gene unclear. This receptor was obtained from a human donor who had recovered from COVID-19. Sequences were derived from peripheral blood, sampled after recovery from COVID-19. CDR3 amino acids: CAWSNRVEAFF. CDR3 in DNA: TGTGCCTGGAGTAACCGAGTTGAAGCTTTCTTT.